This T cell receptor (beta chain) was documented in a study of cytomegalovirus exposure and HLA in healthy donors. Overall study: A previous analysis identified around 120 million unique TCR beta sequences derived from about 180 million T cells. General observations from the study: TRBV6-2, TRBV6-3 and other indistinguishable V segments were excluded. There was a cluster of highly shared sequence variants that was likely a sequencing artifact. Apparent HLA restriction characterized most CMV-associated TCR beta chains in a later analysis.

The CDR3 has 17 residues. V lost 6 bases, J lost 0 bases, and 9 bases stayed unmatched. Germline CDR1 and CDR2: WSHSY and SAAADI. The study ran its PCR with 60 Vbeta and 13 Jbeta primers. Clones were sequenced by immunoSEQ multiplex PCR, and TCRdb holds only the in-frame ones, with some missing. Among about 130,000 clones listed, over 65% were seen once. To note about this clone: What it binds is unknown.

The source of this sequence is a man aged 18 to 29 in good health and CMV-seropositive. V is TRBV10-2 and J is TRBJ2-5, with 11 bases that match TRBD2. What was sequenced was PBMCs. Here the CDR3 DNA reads TGCGCCAGCAGCGGGAACCTAGCGGGGGGAGACCAAGAGACCCAGTACTTC. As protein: CASSGNLAGGDQETQYF.